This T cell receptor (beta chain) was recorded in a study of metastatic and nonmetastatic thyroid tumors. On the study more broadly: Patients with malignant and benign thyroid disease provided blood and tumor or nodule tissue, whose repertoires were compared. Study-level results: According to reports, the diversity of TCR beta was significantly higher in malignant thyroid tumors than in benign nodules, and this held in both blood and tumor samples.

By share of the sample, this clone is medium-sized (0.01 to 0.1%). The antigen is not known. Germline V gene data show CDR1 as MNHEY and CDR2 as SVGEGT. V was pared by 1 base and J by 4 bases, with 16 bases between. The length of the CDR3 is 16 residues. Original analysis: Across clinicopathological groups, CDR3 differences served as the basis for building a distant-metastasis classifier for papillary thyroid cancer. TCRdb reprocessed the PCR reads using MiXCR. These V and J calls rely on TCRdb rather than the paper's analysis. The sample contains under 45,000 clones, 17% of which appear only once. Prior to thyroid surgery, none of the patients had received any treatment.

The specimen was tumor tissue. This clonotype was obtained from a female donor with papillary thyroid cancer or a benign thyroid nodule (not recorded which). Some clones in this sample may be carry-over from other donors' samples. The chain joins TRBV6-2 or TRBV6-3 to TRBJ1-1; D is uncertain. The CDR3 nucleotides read TGTGCCAGCAGTTACTTAAGGGCCGACGGAGGCACTGAAGCTTTCTTT. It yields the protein CASSYLRADGGTEAFF.